The TCR beta chain under discussion was sequenced for a study of blood T cell repertoires in COVID-19. Whole-study context: Samples came from the United States, Italy and Spain, spanning acute and convalescent COVID-19. The cDNA or gDNA used as material had been derived from T cells, B-cell-depleted T cells, or PBMCs.

Germline V gene sequence: CDR1 LNHDA, CDR2 SQIVND (reference sequence). The V segment lost 3 bases and the J segment 1 base; nucleotides outside the gene matches: 9. This CDR3 region has 17 residues. In the original processing: Reference gene primer amplification in the assay estimated nucleated cell counts. Assay: immunoSEQ multiplex PCR; the TCRdb copy retains only in-frame clones and omits some. V, J and clone size derive from that table, while D and trimming were established from the DNA sequence. The sample contains some 30,000 clones, 80% to 90% of which appear only once. The chain has TRBV19 and TRBJ2-4; 7 bases agree with TRBD2. The specimen was peripheral blood. The receptor was isolated from a human donor in a cohort sampled during active COVID-19. The CDR3 loop is CASSIGGGKAAKNIQYF. The DNA of the CDR3 is TGTGCCAGTAGTATTGGGGGGGGAAAGGCGGCCAAAAACATTCAGTACTTC.